The T cell receptor (beta chain) under discussion was sequenced for a study of early T cells in non-severe SARS-CoV-2 infection (TCRdb year 2021). At the level of the whole study: Because TCR sequencing was done on bulk RNA from unsorted whole blood, the alpha and beta chains could not be paired. Broad study findings and their caveats: VDJdb matching was skewed toward anti-spike CD8 responses and likely underestimated virus-specific expansions, missing private and CD4 specificities.

The library was generated by 5' RACE. The sequencer listed for this sample is NextSeq 500. Unique molecular identifiers were attached to individual cDNA molecules in the TCR library protocol so that sequencing error and PCR bias could be corrected. Both TCR alpha and beta chains were sequenced, and tight co-correlation was observed between alpha and beta sequence abundances in each sample. The original pipeline was this. Decombinator V4 was used to perform V gene, J gene and CDR3 annotation of TCR sequences. Expanded TCRs were defined as changing significantly between any two time points under a Poisson model with p below 0.0001. TCR abundances were normalised to the total number of TCRs sequenced per sample and expressed as counts per million. MAIT TCRs were defined by TRAV1-2 paired with TRAJ12, TRAJ20 or TRAJ33, and iNKT TCRs by TRAV10 paired with TRAJ18. A search of VDJdb, accessed on 1 November 2021, was run for TCRs annotated to CMV, EBV and SARS-CoV-2, with TCRs annotated for multiple antigens excluded. TCRdb handled the public reads itself, with Q25 trimming in fastp and clone calling in MiXCR, and kept productive beta chains. Each CDR3 protein appears once, grouped with its most common genes and DNA. None of the V and J calls come from the authors' own analysis; TCRdb made them. Counted in this sample were about 57,000 distinct CDR3 sequences; 13% of them appeared once. Approximately 4.8% of the sample lies in the top ten.

This was a case-control study nested in a cohort of healthcare workers in London, UK, who had nasopharyngeal swab PCR tests and blood samples taken every week. Healthcare workers were recruited between 23 and 31 March 2020, during the week of the UK lockdown, and were followed weekly for up to roughly 16 weeks. Of note for this clonotype: No cognate antigen has been identified for it. No base-level quality is on record; no much larger clone is a single base apart.

The germline V gene yields SGHTA for CDR1 and FQGNSA for CDR2. Relative to germline, V is 1 base shorter and J is 4 bases shorter, with 8 bases between their ends. Counted from cysteine to phenylalanine, this CDR3 has 14 amino acids. Just CDR3 DNA is preserved here, 42 bases in frame from base 1. The receptor chain draws on TRBV7-2 and TRBJ1-3; confidence is insufficient to name the D gene. The receptor was derived from an adult who was a healthcare worker with PCR-confirmed SARS-CoV-2 infection or an uninfected control (not recorded which). The sample taken for sequencing was whole blood. The CDR3 here reads CASSLGWVGNTIYF. The DNA reads as follows: TGTGCCAGCAGCTTAGGCTGGGTCGGAAACACCATATATTTT.